What follows describes a single TCR beta chain. Clones were read by immunoSEQ multiplex PCR, and TCRdb kept only the in-frame ones, dropping some. This sample has approximately 31,000 clones, with around 93% found just once. The data belong to a study of T cell changes during pregnancy in multiple sclerosis. The V and J ends lost 0 bases and 4 bases, in that order; junction bases with no gene match: 4. CDR3 length: 16 residues. Germline V lookup: CDR1 SGHTA, CDR2 FQGNSA. This TCR was sampled from a female donor with multiple sclerosis, enrolled in a pregnancy study. This specimen consisted of CD4+ T cells from peripheral blood mononuclear cells, obtained in the second trimester of pregnancy. This chain connects TRBV7-2 to TRBJ2-2; TRBD1 matches at 8 bases. CDR3 sequence (DNA): TGTGCCAGCAGCTTAGCGGACAGGGCTGGCACCGGGGAGCTGTTTTTT. Protein sequence: CASSLADRAGTGELFF.